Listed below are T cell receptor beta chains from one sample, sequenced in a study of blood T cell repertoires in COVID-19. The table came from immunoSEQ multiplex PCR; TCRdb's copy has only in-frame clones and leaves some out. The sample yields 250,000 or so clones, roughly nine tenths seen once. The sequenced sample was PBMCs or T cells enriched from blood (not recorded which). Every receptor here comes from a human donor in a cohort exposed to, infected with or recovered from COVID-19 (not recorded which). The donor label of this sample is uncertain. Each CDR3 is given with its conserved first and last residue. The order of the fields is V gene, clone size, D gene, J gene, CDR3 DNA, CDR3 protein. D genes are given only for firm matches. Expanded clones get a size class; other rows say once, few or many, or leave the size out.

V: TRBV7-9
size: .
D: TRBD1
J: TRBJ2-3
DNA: TGTGCCAGCAGCCCTCCGAGGGGGCCACGGGGCACAGATACGCAGTATTTT
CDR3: CASSPPRGPRGTDTQYF

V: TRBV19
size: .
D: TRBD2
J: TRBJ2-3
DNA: TGTGCCAGTAGTAGCTGGGGGGGTGCAGATACGCAGTATTTT
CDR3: CASSSWGGADTQYF

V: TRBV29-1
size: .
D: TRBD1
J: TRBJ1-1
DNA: TGCAGCGTTGAAGCATCGGCAGGGGGAGAAACTGAAGCTTTCTTT
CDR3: CSVEASAGGETEAFF

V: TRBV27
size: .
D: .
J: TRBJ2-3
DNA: TGTGCCAGCAGTTTCAGGGGTGGCACAGATACGCAGTATTTT
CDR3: CASSFRGGTDTQYF

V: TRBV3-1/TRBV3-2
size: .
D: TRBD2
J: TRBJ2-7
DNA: TGTGCCAGCAGCACGACGGGACTAGCGGGGGAGCAGTACTTC
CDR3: CASSTTGLAGEQYF

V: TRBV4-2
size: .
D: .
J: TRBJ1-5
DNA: TGTGCCAGCAGCCAAGATCATAGGGGTGGTTGGCCCCAGCATTTT
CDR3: CASSQDHRGGWPQHF

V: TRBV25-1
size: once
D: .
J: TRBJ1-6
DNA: TGTGCCAGCAGCGGGTCGCTCATAGGCTCACCCCTCCACTTT
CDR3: CASSGSLIGSPLHF

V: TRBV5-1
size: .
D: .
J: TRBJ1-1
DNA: TGCGCCAGCAGCTTGACAGAACAGAACACTGAAGCTTTCTTT
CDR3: CASSLTEQNTEAFF

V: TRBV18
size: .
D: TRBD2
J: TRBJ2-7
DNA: TGTGCCAGCTCACGAGTCGAGGTTAGCGGGGCCACCTACGAGCAGTACTTC
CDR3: CASSRVEVSGATYEQYF

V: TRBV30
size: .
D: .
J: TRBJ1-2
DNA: TGTGCCTGGGGTGGTGGCGGAAGGGGGATTGGCTACACCTTC
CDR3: CAWGGGGRGIGYTF

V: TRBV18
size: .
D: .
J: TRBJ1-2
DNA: TGTGCCAGCTCACCACCGCAGGGCGGTTTTCGTGGCTACACCTTC
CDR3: CASSPPQGGFRGYTF